This T cell receptor (beta chain) was sequenced in a study of blood T cells in healthy people across ages. General study points: PBMCs left unsorted prevented a conclusive naive versus antigen-experienced comparison. Per million T cells, the diversity of TCR beta decreased roughly linearly as age advanced.

Primers used in a second PCR of about 6 to 11 cycles were a sample-barcoded 5' primer and a J-beta primer mix. Every cDNA molecule carried a tag from a template-switch adaptor bearing 12 random nucleotides. The yield of each sample was at least 2.5 million CDR3-containing paired-end reads. TCRdb re-called the 5' RACE reads with MiXCR, one entry per CDR3 protein. The table lists approximately 1.5 million distinct CDR3 sequences, almost 35% of them singletons. This CDR3 region has 15 residues. Note on this clonotype: Its target is unknown.

V usage is TRBV21-1 and J usage is TRBJ1-6; the table's TRBD1 call for D was not verified on the DNA. TRBV21-1 constitutes a pseudogene. Sequenced input: blood. The sequence was obtained from a woman in her thirties in good health. CDR3 nucleotide sequence: TGTGCCAGCAGTACCTCGCCGGGGGCGGCTCCACCCCTCCACTTT. It specifies CASSTSPGAAPPLHF.